This TCR beta chain was sequenced during a study of cytomegalovirus exposure and HLA in healthy donors. In the study overall: Roughly 180 million T cells yielded some 100 million unique TCR beta sequences, as an earlier analysis found.

PCR amplification relied on 60 Vbeta primers (plus 13 Jbeta primers). Methods used by the authors: The count from a later analysis was some 81 million unique TCR beta chains, some 9.9 million of them shared. Profiling relied on immunoSEQ multiplex PCR, and the TCRdb table lists in-frame clones only, not all of them. D and trimming were read from the DNA, whereas the V and J calls and clone size are those reported in that table. Here the sample spans about 89,000 clones, approximately 71% being singletons. This CDR3 is 13 amino acids long. Trimming left V 3 bases short and J 6 bases short, with 11 bases between. The germline V gene encodes CDR1 MGHRA and CDR2 YSYEKL. Findings and limits, study-wide: Most TCR beta V segments were productive about 90% or about 30% of the time in an earlier analysis.

For this clone: The antigen remains unidentified.

The V call is TRBV4-1, the J call TRBJ1-1; perhaps TRBD1 as D (5 bases). This clonotype was obtained from a man aged 25 to 40 in good health and CMV-seronegative. Sequencing was carried out using PBMCs. CDR3 bases: TGCGCCAGCAGCCAGGGGGGGTACGCTGAAGCTTTCTTT. Translating it yields CASSQGGYAEAFF.